The next 23 T cell receptor beta chains were all read from a single sample in a study of shared clonotypes between healthy human individuals. Repertoires were generated with immunoSEQ multiplex PCR, while TCRdb's copy carries only in-frame clones and drops some. The sample carries around 980,000 clones, about 80% recorded once. The sequenced material came from memory CD4+ T cells from PBMCs. Subset meaning: CD45RA-negative fraction. The source is a man aged 18-30 years in good health. Some clones in this sample may be carry-over from other donors' samples.

For this clone: A much larger clone lies one base from this, so it may be a read error. This sequence joins TRBV5-4 and TRBJ2-5, with 7 nucleotides matching TRBD1. The CDR3 has 13 residues. Trimming removed 3 bases from V and 1 base from J; junction bases left unmatched: 0. Germline CDR1 and CDR2: SGHNT and YYREEE (reference sequence). The CDR3 is CASSWDSQETQYF. The DNA for the CDR3 is TGTGCCAGCAGCTGGGACAGCCAAGAGACCCAGTACTTC.

This clone has a count of ten or more. Other DNA variants within this sample encode the same CDR3. The V gene is TRBV15, the J gene TRBJ1-1; perhaps TRBD1 as D (5 bases). V was shortened by 0 bases and J by 3 bases, with 8 bases between the two germline ends. Germline lookup yields CDR1 LNHNV and CDR2 YYDKDF (reference sequence). CDR3 length: 14 amino acids. This CDR3 is CATSRDLGDTEAFF. The CDR3 DNA sequence: TGTGCCACCAGCAGAGATCTAGGGGACACTGAAGCTTTCTTT.

The chain joins TRBV5-1 to TRBJ2-5; TRBD2 matches 9 bases. Germline values: CDR1 SGHRS, CDR2 YFSETQ. V gave up 4 bases and J gave up 4 bases; unmatched junction bases: 8. The length of the CDR3 is 15 residues. The CDR3 is CASSRGTSQGETQYF. DNA of the CDR3: TGCGCCAGCAGCCGCGGGACTAGCCAGGGAGAGACCCAGTACTTC.

This clone has only a few counts. The chain carries TRBV11-2 and TRBJ1-1; D is unclear. Germline loops: CDR1 SGHAT, CDR2 FQNNGV. Trimming removed 4 bases at V and 6 bases at J, with 9 bases between. The CDR3 is made up of 12 amino acids. The CDR3 coding sequence is TGTGCCAGCAGCTCCTCCTACGCTGAAGCTTTCTTT. Translating it yields CASSSSYAEAFF.

This chain joins TRBV5-6 and TRBJ1-2, with D maybe TRBD1 (5 bases). CDR1 is SGHDT, CDR2 YYEEEE, per germline. Trimming removed 4 bases at V and 2 bases at J, with 9 bases between. This CDR3 comprises 13 residues. The CDR3 region is CASSRQRNYGYTF. The CDR3 DNA reads as TGTGCCAGCAGCCGACAGAGAAACTATGGCTACACCTTC.

The chain recombines TRBV10-3 with TRBJ1-1, with 7 bases identical to TRBD1. Germline assignment: CDR1 ENHRY and CDR2 SYGVKD. There are 13 residues in the CDR3. After removal of 10 bases from V and 0 bases from J, the junction contained 5 bases not matched to a gene. The CDR3 bases are TGTGCCACCGGGACAGCAATGAACACTGAAGCTTTCTTT. It translates to CATGTAMNTEAFF.

The chain carries TRBV10-3 and TRBJ2-1; D perhaps matches TRBD2 (5 bases). Trimming shortened V by 4 bases and J by 0 bases, and 10 bases separated the two germline ends. This CDR3 is built from 15 residues. CDR1 ENHRY and CDR2 SYGVKD come from the germline V gene. In DNA, the CDR3 is TGTGCCATCAGTGGGAGGACGAGCTCCTACAATGAGCAGTTCTTC. The encoded protein is CAISGRTSSYNEQFF.

This clone was detected only once. This chain links TRBV6-5 with TRBJ1-1; 7 bases map to TRBD1. Germline V CDR1 and CDR2: MNHEY, SVGAGI. This CDR3 region has 13 residues. The trim removed 0 bases at V and 10 bases at J, leaving 5 bases unmatched. CDR3 in amino acids: CASSYSPGQIAFF. The CDR3 DNA is TGTGCCAGCAGTTACTCCCCGGGACAGATAGCTTTCTTT.

This clone has a single count. The chain is built from TRBV5-1 and TRBJ2-3, with 8 nucleotides matching TRBD2. Germline CDR1 reads SGHRS; CDR2 reads YFSETQ. The V and J ends lost 2 bases and 0 bases, in that order; junction bases with no gene match: 5. The length of the CDR3 is 16 residues. DNA of the CDR3: TGCGCCAGCAGCTTTATAGCGGGATCTAGCACAGATACGCAGTATTTT. This codes for CASSFIAGSSTDTQYF.

The chain combines TRBV5-4 with TRBJ2-1, with 10 bases matching TRBD2. Germline assignment: CDR1 SGHNT and CDR2 YYREEE (reference sequence). The length of the CDR3 is 16 residues. J was trimmed by 3 bases and V by 4 bases; bases with no gene match: 7. The CDR3 region is CASSQGGTSDYNEQFF. The CDR3 coding sequence is TGTGCCAGCAGCCAGGGCGGGACTAGCGACTACAATGAGCAGTTCTTC.

The V call is TRBV29-1, the J call TRBJ1-2; D unresolved. CDR3 size: 13 residues. Per germline, CDR1 SQVTM and CDR2 ANQGSEA. The V and J ends lost 2 bases and 8 bases respectively, with 15 bases between them. DNA of the CDR3: TGCAGCGTTGAACCTCCCGATATAGGGGGCTACACCTTC. Translation gives CSVEPPDIGGYTF.

The rearrangement joins TRBV10-1 to TRBJ2-7; a weak D match, TRBD1 (6 bases). This CDR3 has 14 residues. V was pared by 3 bases and J by 6 bases, with 15 bases between. Germline CDR1 reads WNHNN; CDR2 reads SYGVQD (reference sequence). The CDR3 is CASSDRAWGREQYF. In DNA form, the CDR3 reads TGCGCCAGCAGTGACAGGGCCTGGGGGCGCGAGCAGTACTTC.

The table lists this clone with many counts. The CDR3, as DNA: TGTGCCAGCAGCCCGGACAGCAATAACTATGGCTACACCTTC. Translated: CASSPDSNNYGYTF. The J gene is TRBJ1-2, the V gene TRBV7-2; a weak D match, TRBD1 (6 bases). The germline CDR1 and CDR2 sequences are SGHTA and FQGNSA. V was trimmed by 5 bases and J by 1 base, leaving 11 bases between them. This CDR3 comprises 14 residues.

V gene TRBV4-2 combines with J gene TRBJ2-1; D remains unclear. Per the germline V gene, CDR1 is LGHNA and CDR2 is YNFKEQ. The ends were cut back, 0 bases at V and 10 bases at J, with 10 bases in the middle. CDR3 length equals 13 residues. The CDR3 sequence is CASSQESGTEQFF. The CDR3 DNA is TGTGCCAGCAGCCAAGAGTCAGGCACCGAGCAGTTCTTC.

The chain carries TRBV30 and TRBJ2-3; 16 bases match TRBD2. This CDR3 is 17 amino acids long. Trimming removed 3 bases from V and 3 bases from J; junction bases left unmatched: 6. The germline V gene encodes CDR1 GTSNPN and CDR2 SVGIG (reference sequence). The CDR3: CAWRGTSGRAGTDTQYF. The DNA for the CDR3 is TGTGCCTGGAGAGGGACTAGCGGGAGGGCGGGAACAGATACGCAGTATTTT.

The CDR3 sequence: CASSMMREYGYTF. DNA of the CDR3: TGTGCCAGTAGTATGATGAGAGAATATGGCTACACCTTC. This sequence joins TRBV19 and TRBJ1-2, with D uncertain. From germline, CDR1 is LNHDA and CDR2 SQIVND (reference sequence). The CDR3 length is 13 residues. V was shortened by 3 bases and J by 5 bases, with 10 bases between the two germline ends.

This chain uses TRBV7-7 with TRBJ2-1; possible D gene TRBD2, 6 bases. The CDR3 totals 14 residues. Germline lookup yields CDR1 SSHAT and CDR2 FNYEAQ (reference sequence). V lost 1 base and J 9 bases, leaving 13 bases between the germline ends. Here the CDR3 DNA reads TGTGCCAGCAGCTTAGGGCCCCGGGAGAGTGAGCAGTTCTTC. Residues: CASSLGPRESEQFF.

This clone was detected once. The chain carries TRBV4-1 and TRBJ1-3; no firm D call. The length of the CDR3 is 13 residues. V was trimmed by 4 bases and J by 4 bases, leaving 8 bases between them. Germline CDR1 and CDR2: MGHRA and YSYEKL. The CDR3 nucleotides are TGCGCCAGCAGCCCCACGGGGGGAAACACCATATATTTT. Its translation: CASSPTGGNTIYF.

Of note for this clone: The sample carries other DNA sequences with the same CDR3. This chain joins TRBV30 and TRBJ1-2; possibly TRBD1 for D (5 bases). The CDR3 is 13 amino acids. With 0 bases removed from V and 3 bases from J, the gap between germline ends came to 8 bases. The V gene's germline CDR1 is GTSNPN and CDR2 SVGIG (reference sequence). CDR3 nucleotide sequence: TGTGCCTGGAGTGTAGGGGTGGACTATGGCTACACCTTC. Translated, it gives CAWSVGVDYGYTF.

This chain joins TRBV6-5 and TRBJ1-2; TRBD1 matches 7 bases. CDR3 length: 14 amino acids. CDR1 MNHEY and CDR2 SVGAGI come from the germline V gene. J gave up 7 bases and V 2 bases, and 7 bases lay outside the gene matches. DNA of the CDR3: TGTGCCAGCAGTTACGGTAGGGGGCGAGCTGGCTACACCTTC. Translating gives CASSYGRGRAGYTF.

The V and J genes are TRBV2 and TRBJ1-2; TRBD1 matches at 11 bases. The CDR3 covers 13 residues. Germline values: CDR1 SNHLY, CDR2 FYNNEI. Trimming took 8 bases from V and 4 from J; bases not matched to a gene: 3. This CDR3 reads CASGDRGAYGYTF. CDR3 DNA: TGTGCCAGCGGGGACAGGGGGGCCTATGGCTACACCTTC. Full variable domain (rest looked up from reference TRBV2 and TRBJ1-2): EPEVTQTPSHQVTQMGQEVILRCVPISNHLYFYWYRQILGQKVEFLVSFYNNEISEKSEIFDDQFSVERPDGSNFTLKIRSTKLEDSAMYFCASGDRGAYGYTFGSGTRLTVV.

This clone was found once. This chain joins TRBV6-1 and TRBJ1-5, with D possibly matching TRBD1 (5 bases). Trimming left V 10 bases short and J 0 bases short, with 16 bases between. The CDR3 sequence is 15 residues long. CDR1 and CDR2 (germline): MNHNS, SASEGT. CDR3: CAIKVVQGSNQPQHF. The CDR3 bases are TGTGCCATCAAAGTGGTCCAGGGTAGCAATCAGCCCCAGCATTTT.

This clone has just one count. DNA for the CDR3: TGCGCCAGCAGTACGACAGGGGGCTTGAACTACGAGCAGTACTTC. It is translated as CASSTTGGLNYEQYF. This chain joins TRBV5-1 and TRBJ2-7, with TRBD1 matching 10 bases. Trimming cost V 5 bases and J 3 bases; bases outside gene matches: 8. This CDR3 is built from 15 residues. The germline V gene encodes CDR1 SGHRS and CDR2 YFSETQ.